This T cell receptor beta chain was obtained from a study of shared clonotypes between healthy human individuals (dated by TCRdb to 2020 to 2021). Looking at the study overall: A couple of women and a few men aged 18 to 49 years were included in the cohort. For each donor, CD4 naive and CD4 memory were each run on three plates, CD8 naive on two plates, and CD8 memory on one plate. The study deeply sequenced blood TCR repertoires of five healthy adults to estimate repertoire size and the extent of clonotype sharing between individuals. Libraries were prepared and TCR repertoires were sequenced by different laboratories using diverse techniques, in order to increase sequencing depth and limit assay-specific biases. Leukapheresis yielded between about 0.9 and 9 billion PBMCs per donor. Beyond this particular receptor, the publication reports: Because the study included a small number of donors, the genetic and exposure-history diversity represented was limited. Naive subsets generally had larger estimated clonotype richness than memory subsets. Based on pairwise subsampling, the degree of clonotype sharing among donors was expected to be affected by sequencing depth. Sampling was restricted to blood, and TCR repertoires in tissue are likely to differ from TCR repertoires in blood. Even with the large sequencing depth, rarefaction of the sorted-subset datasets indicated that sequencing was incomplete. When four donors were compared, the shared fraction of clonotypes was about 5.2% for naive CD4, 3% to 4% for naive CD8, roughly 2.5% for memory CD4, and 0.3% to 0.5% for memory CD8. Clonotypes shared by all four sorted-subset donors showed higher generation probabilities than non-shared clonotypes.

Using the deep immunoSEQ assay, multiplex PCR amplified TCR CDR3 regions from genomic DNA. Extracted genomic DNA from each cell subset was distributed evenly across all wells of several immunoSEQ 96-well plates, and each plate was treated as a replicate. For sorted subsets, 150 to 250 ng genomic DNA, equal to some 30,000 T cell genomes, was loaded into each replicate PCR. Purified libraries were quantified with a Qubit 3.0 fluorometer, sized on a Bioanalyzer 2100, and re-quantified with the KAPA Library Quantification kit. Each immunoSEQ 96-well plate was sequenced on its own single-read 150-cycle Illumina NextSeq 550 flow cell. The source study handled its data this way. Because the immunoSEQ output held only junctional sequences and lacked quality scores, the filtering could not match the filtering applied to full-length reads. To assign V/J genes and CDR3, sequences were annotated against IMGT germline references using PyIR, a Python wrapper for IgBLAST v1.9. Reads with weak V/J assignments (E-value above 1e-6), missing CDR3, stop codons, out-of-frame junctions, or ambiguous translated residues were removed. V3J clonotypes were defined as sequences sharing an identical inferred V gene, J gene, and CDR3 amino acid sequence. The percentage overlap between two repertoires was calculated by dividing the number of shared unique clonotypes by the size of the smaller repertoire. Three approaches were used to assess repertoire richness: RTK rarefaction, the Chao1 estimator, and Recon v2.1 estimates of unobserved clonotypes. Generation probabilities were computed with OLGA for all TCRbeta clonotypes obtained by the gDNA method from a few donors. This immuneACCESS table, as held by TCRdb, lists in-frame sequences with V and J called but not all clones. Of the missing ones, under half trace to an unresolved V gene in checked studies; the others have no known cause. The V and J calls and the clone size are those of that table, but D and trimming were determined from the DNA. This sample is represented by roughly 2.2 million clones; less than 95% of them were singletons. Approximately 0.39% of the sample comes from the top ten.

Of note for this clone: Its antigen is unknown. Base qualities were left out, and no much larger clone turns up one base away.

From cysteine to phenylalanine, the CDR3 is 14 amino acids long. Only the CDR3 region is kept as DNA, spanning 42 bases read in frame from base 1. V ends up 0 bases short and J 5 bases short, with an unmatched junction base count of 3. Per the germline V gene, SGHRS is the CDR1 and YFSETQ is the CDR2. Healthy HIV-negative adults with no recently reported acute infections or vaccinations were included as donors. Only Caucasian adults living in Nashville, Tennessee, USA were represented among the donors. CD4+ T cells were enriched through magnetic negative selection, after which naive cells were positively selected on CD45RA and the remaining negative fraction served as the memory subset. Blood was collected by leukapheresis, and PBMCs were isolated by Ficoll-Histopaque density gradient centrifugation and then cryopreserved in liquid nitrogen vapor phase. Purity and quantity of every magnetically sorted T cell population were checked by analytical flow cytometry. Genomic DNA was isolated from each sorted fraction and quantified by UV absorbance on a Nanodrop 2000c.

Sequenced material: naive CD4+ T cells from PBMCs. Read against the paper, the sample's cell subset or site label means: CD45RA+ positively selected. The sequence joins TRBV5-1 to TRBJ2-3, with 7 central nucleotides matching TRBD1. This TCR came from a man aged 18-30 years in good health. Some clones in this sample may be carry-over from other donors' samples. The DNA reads TGCGCCAGCAGCTTGGGACAGGGAATAGATACGCAGTATTTT. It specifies CASSLGQGIDTQYF.